This T cell receptor (beta chain) was sequenced during a study of beta chain features in type 1 diabetes. General study results and limits: Shortening that was moderate but significant affected the TCRB CDR3s of Type 1 diabetes patients in all four CD4+ subsets.

Purity exceeded 95% in all sorted populations. The investigators reverse transcribed all of the isolated RNA, so they sequenced expressed TCRB transcripts. TCRdb's table, derived via immunoSEQ multiplex PCR, lists solely in-frame clones and lacks some. The data contain roughly 380,000 clones, less than 20% of them singletons. Remarks on this clone: Its antigen is unidentified.

Sequencing was performed on naive CD4+ T cells from blood. This TCR was recovered from a woman between 18 and 30 years old in good health.

CDR3 in amino acids: CASSERGSNTGELFF. The CDR3 DNA reads as TGTGCCAGCAGCGAGCGGGGGTCGAACACCGGGGAGCTGTTTTTT. The chain joins TRBV9 to TRBJ2-2; 8 nucleotides align to TRBD2. The length of the CDR3 is 15 residues. Per germline, CDR1 SGDLS and CDR2 YYNGEE. V lost 3 bases, J lost 0 bases, and 1 base stayed unmatched.